The 17 T cell receptor beta chains below were found in one sample sequenced in a study of cytomegalovirus exposure and HLA in healthy donors. Both 60 Vbeta primers and 13 Jbeta primers went into the PCR. The method was immunoSEQ multiplex PCR; TCRdb's version includes in-frame clones alone and lacks a portion of them. The sample has over 150,000 clones, roughly 80% seen once; the top ten hold 3.5% to 5.5%. The sequencing sample was made of PBMCs. These receptor sequences come from a man aged 35 to 55 in good health and CMV-seronegative.

The CDR3 DNA sequence: TGCGCCAGTGGACAGGCGGATAGGAGCACAGATACGCAGTATTTT. It translates to CASGQADRSTDTQYF. The chain is built from TRBV10-2 and TRBJ2-3, with 7 bases matching TRBD1. CDR1 and CDR2 (germline): WSHSY, SAAADI. CDR3 length: 15 residues. V trimming: 9 bases; J trimming: 0 bases; junction bases outside the gene matches: 9.

The rearrangement joins TRBV5-8 to TRBJ1-6, with D possibly matching TRBD1 (5 bases). The CDR3 spans 14 residues. Trimming removed 0 bases from V and 10 bases from J, with 11 bases in between. CDR1 and CDR2 (germline): SGHTS, YDEGEE. CDR3 sequence reads: CASSLEKGRSPLHF. CDR3 in DNA: TGTGCCAGCAGCTTGGAAAAGGGGCGCTCACCCCTCCACTTT.

This clone was seen once. The CDR3 DNA sequence: TGTGCCAGCTCAAAGGGCTTGGGACACAATAATTCACCCCTCCACTTT. Protein: CASSKGLGHNNSPLHF. The rearrangement uses TRBV18 and TRBJ1-6; maybe TRBD1 (6 bases). V lost 5 bases, J lost 5 bases, and 16 bases lay in between. The CDR3 loop spans 16 amino acids. CDR1 is KGHSH and CDR2 is LQKENI in the germline V gene.

This chain links TRBV7-2 with TRBJ1-5; 9 bases match TRBD1. The CDR3 runs 15 residues. Trimming cost V 4 bases and J 3 bases; bases outside gene matches: 4. Germline V gene sequence: CDR1 SGHTA, CDR2 FQGNSA. The CDR3 DNA reads TGTGCCAGCAGCTCACAGGGGGCTCTCAATCAGCCCCAGCATTTT. Translation gives CASSSQGALNQPQHF.

The gene calls are TRBV7-9 and TRBJ2-2; weak D call: TRBD1 (5 bases). In germline, CDR1 is SEHNR, CDR2 FQNEAQ (reference sequence). The germline V and J ends were trimmed by 5 bases and 7 bases, with 14 bases remaining between them. The CDR3 has 14 residues. The CDR3 sequence: CASSLGHLGGELFF. CDR3 coding DNA: TGTGCCAGCAGCCTAGGACATCTCGGCGGGGAGCTGTTTTTT.

The V gene is TRBV19, the J gene TRBJ2-6; D might be TRBD1 (6 bases). Germline V gene data show CDR1 as LNHDA and CDR2 as SQIVND (reference sequence). There are 16 residues in the CDR3. The ends were cut back, 7 bases at V and 0 bases at J, with 13 bases in the middle. The CDR3 DNA reads TGTGCCAGTACCGCCGGGACACGCTCTGGGGCCAACGTCCTGACTTTC. It encodes CASTAGTRSGANVLTF.

The CDR3 region has the DNA TGTGCCAGCACTCTCCGGGAGAATTCACCCCTCCACTTT. Amino acids: CASTLRENSPLHF. This sequence joins TRBV6-6 and TRBJ1-6; D gene ambiguous. V was cut by 7 bases and J by 7 bases, with 11 bases left in between. CDR1 MNHNY and CDR2 SVGAGI come from the germline V gene (reference sequence). There are 13 residues in the CDR3.

CDR3 sequence reads: CASSPLRQGMEQYF. CDR3 in DNA: TGTGCCAGCAGCCCCCTTCGCCAGGGTATGGAGCAGTACTTC. This sequence joins TRBV27 and TRBJ2-7; TRBD1 might be the D (5 bases). This CDR3 spans 14 amino acids. CDR1 and CDR2 from the germline V gene are MNHEY and SMNVEV (reference sequence). V lost 6 bases and J 7 bases, leaving 19 bases between the germline ends.

This sequence joins TRBV5-1 and TRBJ1-1, with TRBD1 identical over 7 bases. This CDR3 has 15 amino acids. V gave up 2 bases and J gave up 0 bases; unmatched junction bases: 4. Germline CDR1 is SGHRS and CDR2 is YFSETQ. The CDR3 region is CASSFLQGMNTEAFF. CDR3 DNA: TGCGCCAGCAGCTTCTTACAGGGGATGAACACTGAAGCTTTCTTT.

The rearrangement joins TRBV13 to TRBJ2-5; 7 positions match TRBD1. The CDR3 sequence is 14 residues long. The germline V gene has CDR1 PRHDT and CDR2 FYEKMQ (reference sequence). The V and J ends lost 5 bases and 6 bases, in that order; junction bases with no gene match: 9. The CDR3 loop reads CASSPPQGSQTQYF. In DNA, the CDR3 is TGTGCCAGCAGCCCCCCACAGGGGAGCCAGACCCAGTACTTC.

This chain links TRBV5-5 with TRBJ1-6; 11 positions agree with TRBD1. After removal of 0 bases from V and 5 bases from J, the junction contained 10 bases not matched to a gene. Germline V gives CDR1 SGHKS, CDR2 YYEKEE (reference sequence). The CDR3 length is 19 residues. Here the CDR3 DNA reads TGTGCCAGCAGCTTGGTCCCAACCCGGGGACAGGGGGATAATTCACCCCTCCACTTT. This codes for CASSLVPTRGQGDNSPLHF.

Only a few counts were recorded for this clone. J is TRBJ2-6 and V is TRBV4-1; maybe TRBD1 (6 bases). Looked up from germline, CDR1 is MGHRA and CDR2 is YSYEKL. The CDR3 consists of 19 residues. V was cut by 0 bases and J by 2 bases, with 17 bases left in between. The CDR3 sequence: CASSQERDLRGAGANVLTF. The CDR3 nucleotides are TGCGCCAGCAGCCAAGAAAGAGATCTCAGGGGCGCTGGGGCCAACGTCCTGACTTTC.

CDR3 in amino acids: CASSGDGTYNEQFF. In DNA form, the CDR3 reads TGCGCCAGTTCGGGGGACGGGACCTACAATGAGCAGTTCTTC. The genes are TRBV5-1 and TRBJ2-1; a weak D match, TRBD2 (6 bases). Germline V lookup: CDR1 SGHRS, CDR2 YFSETQ. CDR3 length: 14 amino acids. The V and J ends lost 8 bases and 2 bases respectively, with 14 bases between them.

The count of this clone is one. The chain combines TRBV2 with TRBJ1-1; perhaps TRBD1 as D (5 bases). Germline CDR1 and CDR2: SNHLY and FYNNEI. CDR3 size: 14 residues. Trimming took off 7 bases at V and 3 bases at J, with 15 bases between the two ends. The CDR3 DNA follows: TGTGCCAGCACGCGGGGGAGAGAGGACACTGAAGCTTTCTTT. This gives the protein CASTRGREDTEAFF.

J is TRBJ2-1 and V is TRBV5-6; TRBD1 matches at 10 bases. After removal of 1 base from V and 7 bases from J, the junction contained 5 bases not matched to a gene. The CDR3 is made up of 15 amino acids. Germline V gene sequence: CDR1 SGHDT, CDR2 YYEEEE. The CDR3 is CASSLLDRGENEQFF. DNA of the CDR3: TGTGCCAGCAGCTTGCTGGACAGGGGGGAGAATGAGCAGTTCTTC.

The rearrangement uses TRBV5-6 and TRBJ2-7; TRBD2 agrees at 11 bases. Losses at the gene ends were 1 base for V and 4 bases for J; bases not matched to a gene: 1. The length of the CDR3 is 14 residues. Germline lookup yields CDR1 SGHDT and CDR2 YYEEEE. CDR3 sequence reads: CASSLLAGGYEQYF. The CDR3 coding sequence is TGTGCCAGCAGCTTGCTAGCGGGGGGATACGAGCAGTACTTC.

The V call is TRBV19, the J call TRBJ1-3; maybe TRBD1 (6 bases). Trimming pared 5 bases from V and 0 bases from J, leaving 23 bases between. CDR3 length: 19 residues. The germline CDR1 and CDR2 sequences are LNHDA and SQIVND (reference sequence). The CDR3: CASSDPRGISHLSGNTIYF. The CDR3 nucleotides are TGTGCCAGTAGTGATCCCAGGGGCATATCTCATCTCTCTGGAAACACCATATATTTT.